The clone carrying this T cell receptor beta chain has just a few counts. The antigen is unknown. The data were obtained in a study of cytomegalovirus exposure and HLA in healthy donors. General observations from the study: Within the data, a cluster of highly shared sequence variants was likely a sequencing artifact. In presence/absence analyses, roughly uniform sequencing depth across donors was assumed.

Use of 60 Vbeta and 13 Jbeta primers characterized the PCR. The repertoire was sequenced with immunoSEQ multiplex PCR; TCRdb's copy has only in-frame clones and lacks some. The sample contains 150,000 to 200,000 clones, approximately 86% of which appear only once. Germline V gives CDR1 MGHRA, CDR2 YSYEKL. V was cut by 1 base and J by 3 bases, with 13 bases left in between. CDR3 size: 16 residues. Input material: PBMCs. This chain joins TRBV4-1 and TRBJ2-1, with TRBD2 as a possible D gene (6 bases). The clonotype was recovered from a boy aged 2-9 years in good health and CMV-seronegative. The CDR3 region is CASSQVPTSGYNEQFF. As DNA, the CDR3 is TGCGCCAGCAGCCAAGTTCCGACTAGTGGCTACAATGAGCAGTTCTTC.